This TCR beta chain was recovered during a study of blood T cells in healthy people across ages. This clonotype was seen repeatedly, ten times or more. Its matching antigen is unknown. A second about 7 to 12 cycle PCR used barcoded and J-beta primers. Template switching added a 12-random-nucleotide identifier to every cDNA molecule. TCRdb reprocessed the 5' RACE reads via MiXCR and lists one record per CDR3 protein. The sample lists some 1,800,000 distinct CDR3 sequences, approximately 39% occurring once. Germline loops: CDR1 SGHRS, CDR2 YFSETQ. The ends were cut back, 5 bases at V and 2 bases at J, with 20 bases in the middle. The CDR3 consists of 17 residues. Healthy Caucasian individuals from Russia aged about 6 to 100 served as donors. Study outcomes and limitations: Estimates of diversity drawn from one million T cells were considered underestimates.

The chain is built from TRBV5-1 and TRBJ2-1; the D gene is possibly TRBD2 (7 bases). This receptor was identified in a human donor in good health. Sample: blood. CDR3 DNA sequence: TGCGCCAGCAGTCTCGGCACGGCCGGGGGGCCCTACAATGAGCAGTTCTTC. The encoded protein is CASSLGTAGGPYNEQFF.